This TCR beta chain came from a study of OX40 agonist ivuxolimab in advanced cancers. Study-level information: Every patient in dose escalation had hepatocellular carcinoma, melanoma, renal cell or head and neck cancer. Three partial responders included one hepatocellular carcinoma patient and two cutaneous melanoma patients.

Produced via immunoSEQ multiplex PCR; TCRdb's table is partial and in-frame only. The sample lists around 99,000 clones, nearly 90% occurring once. This TCR was sampled from an adult with an advanced solid tumor such as melanoma, head and neck, liver or kidney cancer. Sequencing was performed on CD4+ or CD8+ T cells sorted from blood, taken in a trial of the OX40 agonist ivuxolimab.

The DNA for the CDR3 is TGTGCCTGGAGTCCGCTGGTAGTCCTAGCCAAAAACATTCAGTACTTC. Amino acids: CAWSPLVVLAKNIQYF. The rearrangement links TRBV30 to TRBJ2-4; no definite D call. V shed 2 bases and J shed 0 bases, with 14 bases lying between them. The CDR3 sequence is 16 residues long. Germline lookup yields CDR1 GTSNPN and CDR2 SVGIG (reference sequence).